One sample yielded the 16 T cell receptor beta chains listed below, sequenced in a study of blood T cell repertoires in COVID-19. Profiled with immunoSEQ multiplex PCR; TCRdb holds only in-frame clones, not every one. The sample has some 270,000 clones; about 89% are singletons. The sequencing sample was made of PBMCs or T cells enriched from blood (not recorded which). These receptors all stem from a woman in her 40s who had recovered from COVID-19.

The gene calls are TRBV3-1 (or the pseudogene TRBV3-2) and TRBJ1-1; D perhaps matches TRBD1 (5 bases). V dropped 6 bases and J dropped 0 bases, with 11 bases sitting between them. Germline V gives CDR1 LGHDT, CDR2 YNNKEL (reference sequence). This CDR3 comprises 14 residues. CDR3 amino acids: CASSPMTVNTEAFF. CDR3 nucleotides: TGTGCCAGCAGTCCGATGACAGTGAACACTGAAGCTTTCTTT.

V is TRBV19 and J is TRBJ2-2; possible D gene TRBD2, 5 bases. The CDR3 totals 15 residues. Germline values: CDR1 LNHDA, CDR2 SQIVND (reference sequence). The V gene lost 1 base and the J gene lost 6 bases, with 12 bases spanning the gap. The CDR3 loop is CASSIGSAGAGELFF. The CDR3 nucleotides are TGTGCCAGTAGTATAGGTAGTGCCGGGGCCGGGGAGCTGTTTTTT.

J is TRBJ2-7 and V is TRBV25-1; 11 bases match TRBD2. V gave up 5 bases and J gave up 0 bases; unmatched junction bases: 9. The CDR3 length is 17 residues. Germline loops: CDR1 MGHDK, CDR2 SYGVNS. The CDR3 sequence is CASSRGTSGSSSYEQYF. The CDR3 DNA sequence: TGTGCCAGCAGTCGCGGGACTAGCGGTTCGAGCTCCTACGAGCAGTACTTC.

The chain combines TRBV5-1 with TRBJ1-2; D is perhaps TRBD1 (6 bases). This CDR3 spans 14 amino acids. V was trimmed by 0 bases and J by 8 bases, leaving 14 bases between them. Germline CDR1 reads SGHRS; CDR2 reads YFSETQ. CDR3 region: CASSLEGEVGGYTF. CDR3 nucleotide sequence: TGCGCCAGCAGCTTGGAGGGGGAAGTGGGAGGCTACACCTTC.

The rearrangement links TRBV5-1 to TRBJ1-2; no clear D gene. This CDR3 is built from 14 residues. Per the germline V gene, CDR1 is SGHRS and CDR2 is YFSETQ. V lost 4 bases and J 2 bases, leaving 12 bases between the germline ends. CDR3 coding DNA: TGCGCCAGCAGCCCCTCGGGTGACAACTATGGCTACACCTTC. Translating gives CASSPSGDNYGYTF. The variable domain in full, completed from reference TRBV5-1 and TRBJ1-2, reads KAGVTQTPRYLIKTRGQQVTLSCSPISGHRSVSWYQQTPGQGLQFLFEYFSETQRNKGNFPGRFSGRQFSNSRSEMNVSTLELGDSALYLCASSPSGDNYGYTFGSGTRLTVV.

The rearrangement joins TRBV10-2 to TRBJ2-3, with 12 bases fitting TRBD2. The junction had 0 bases not matched to a gene; V was cut back by 4 bases and J by 4 bases. Germline lookup yields CDR1 WSHSY and CDR2 SAAADI. The CDR3 extends over 14 amino acids. The CDR3 bases are TGCGCCAGCAGTGGACTAGCGGGAGCAGATACGCAGTATTTT. Translating gives CASSGLAGADTQYF.

The genes are TRBV10-1 and TRBJ2-7; 12 bases line up with TRBD1. CDR3 size: 15 residues. The germline gives CDR1 WNHNN, CDR2 SYGVQD (reference sequence). V shed 6 bases, J shed 4 bases, and the junction held 7 bases outside the gene matches. The CDR3 protein is CASRGRDRGQYEQYF. For the CDR3, the DNA is TGCGCCAGCAGAGGACGGGACAGGGGGCAATACGAGCAGTACTTC.

The CDR3 DNA reads as TGTGCCAGCAGTTTAAGTGCGGCGGGGTCGTCCTACGAGCAGTACTTC. Residues: CASSLSAAGSSYEQYF. This rearrangement joins TRBV28 to TRBJ2-7; possible D gene TRBD2, 6 bases. This CDR3 has 16 residues. Trimming shortened V by 2 bases and J by 1 base, and 15 bases separated the two germline ends. Germline CDR1 MDHEN, CDR2 SYDVKM. The variable domain in full, completed from reference TRBV28 and TRBJ2-7, reads DVKVTQSSRYLVKRTGEKVFLECVQDMDHENMFWYRQDPGLGLRLIYFSYDVKMKEKGDIPEGYSVSREKKERFSLILESASTNQTSMYLCASSLSAAGSSYEQYFGPGTRLTVT.

This chain uses TRBV19 with TRBJ1-6; a possible D gene is TRBD1 (5 bases). Germline-derived CDR1 and CDR2 are LNHDA and SQIVND (reference sequence). V gave up 6 bases and J gave up 7 bases, with 19 bases separating them. This CDR3 spans 16 amino acids. The CDR3 bases are TGTGCCAGTAGCATCATGGAGGAGGGGAGGAATTCACCCCTCCACTTT. Translated, it gives CASSIMEEGRNSPLHF.

The chain has TRBV21-1 and TRBJ2-1; the table's TRBD2 call for D was not verified on the DNA. TRBV21-1 counts as a pseudogene. CDR3 length equals 13 residues. The CDR3 sequence is CASSKRDWNEQFF. In DNA, the CDR3 is TGTGCCAGCAGCAAACGGGACTGGAATGAGCAGTTCTTC.

The J gene is TRBJ1-1, the V gene TRBV5-4, with 9 bases fitting TRBD1. The germline gives CDR1 SGHNT, CDR2 YYREEE (reference sequence). V lost 4 bases and J lost 1; bases outside the gene matches: 14. The CDR3 contains 18 residues. CDR3 in amino acids: CASSPRSGTGQGNTEAFF. The CDR3 DNA reads as TGTGCCAGCAGCCCGAGGTCCGGGACAGGGCAGGGGAACACTGAAGCTTTCTTT. The full variable domain, with the rest looked up from reference TRBV5-4 and TRBJ1-1, is ETGVTQSPTHLIKTRGQQVTLRCSSQSGHNTVSWYQQALGQGPQFIFQYYREEENGRGNFPPRFSGLQFPNYSSELNVNALELDDSALYLCASSPRSGTGQGNTEAFFGQGTRLTVV.

This chain uses TRBV5-6 with TRBJ1-5; TRBD1 is a possible D gene (5 bases). Trimming left V 3 bases short and J 7 bases short, with 20 bases between. This CDR3 spans 16 amino acids. The germline V gene has CDR1 SGHDT and CDR2 YYEEEE. The CDR3 protein is CASSSRNQGVGQPQHF. The CDR3 DNA follows: TGTGCCAGCAGCTCCAGGAATCAGGGTGTAGGCCAGCCCCAGCATTTT.

The V call is TRBV15, the J call TRBJ2-1; 11 bases align to TRBD1. With 5 bases clipped from V and 2 bases from J, the junction kept 8 bases outside the gene matches. CDR1 is LNHNV and CDR2 is YYDKDF in the germline V gene (reference sequence). This CDR3 comprises 17 residues. The CDR3 here is CATSGGQGAITYNEQFF. The CDR3 bases are TGTGCCACCAGCGGCGGACAGGGGGCGATCACCTACAATGAGCAGTTCTTC.

This clone was seen a few times. The J gene is TRBJ1-2, the V gene TRBV4-1; TRBD1 is a possible D gene (6 bases). The CDR3 is 17 residues long. The germline gives CDR1 MGHRA, CDR2 YSYEKL. The germline V and J ends were trimmed by 3 bases and 1 base, with 18 bases remaining between them. The CDR3 loop is CASSHAPTGSVNYGYTF. In DNA form, the CDR3 reads TGCGCCAGCAGCCATGCCCCGACAGGCTCGGTTAACTATGGCTACACCTTC.

The rearrangement uses TRBV7-6 and TRBJ2-1, with TRBD2 matching over 13 bases. The junction had 7 bases not matched to a gene; V was cut back by 5 bases and J by 9 bases. The CDR3 runs 15 residues. Germline V CDR1 and CDR2: SGHVS, FNYEAQ. The CDR3 sequence: CASSTWTSGSGEQFF. The CDR3 region has the DNA TGTGCCAGCAGCACCTGGACTAGCGGGAGCGGTGAGCAGTTCTTC.

This sequence joins TRBV6-4 and TRBJ2-1, with D possibly being TRBD2 (5 bases). V was trimmed by 0 bases and J by 5 bases, leaving 11 bases between them. The CDR3 consists of 15 residues. From germline, CDR1 is MRHNA and CDR2 SNTAGT. The CDR3 reads CASSDSRVFDNEQFF. Here the CDR3 DNA reads TGTGCCAGCAGTGACTCGCGGGTTTTCGACAATGAGCAGTTCTTC.